The 4 T cell receptor beta chains below all came from one sample that was sequenced in a study of sequential checkpoint blockade in melanoma. Stated treatment: randomized to nivolumab then ipilimumab (arm A) or the reverse (arm B). Assay used: immunoSEQ multiplex PCR; TCRdb lists only in-frame clones, some missing. This table holds 26,000 or so clones, 85% to 90% found once. The sequencing used CD8+ T cells sorted from blood (inferred from file names), collected from a patient given nivolumab and ipilimumab in sequence. These receptors came from a human donor with melanoma.

The J gene is TRBJ2-7, the V gene TRBV7-6; 7 bases match TRBD1. Germline V gene lookup returns CDR1 SGHVS and CDR2 FNYEAQ. The ends lost 5 bases at V and 2 bases at J; junction bases unmatched: 6. This CDR3 is 14 amino acids long. In DNA form, the CDR3 reads TGTGCCAGCAGCCTACAGGGGAGAACCTACGAGCAGTACTTC. It codes for CASSLQGRTYEQYF.

The chain couples TRBV5-8 to TRBJ2-2; D gene unclear. V dropped 4 bases and J dropped 1 base, with 2 bases sitting between them. Germline V gene lookup returns CDR1 SGHTS and CDR2 YDEGEE. The CDR3 is 12 residues long. This CDR3 is CASSRNTGELFF. The CDR3 DNA reads as TGTGCCAGCAGCCGGAACACCGGGGAGCTGTTTTTT.

V gene TRBV23-1 combines with J gene TRBJ2-7, with a tentative D call TRBD1 (6 bases). TRBV23-1 qualifies as an ORF whose function is uncertain. This CDR3 has 17 residues. V was trimmed by 5 bases and J by 2 bases, leaving 22 bases between them. The CDR3: CASSLPGRTATAYEQYF. Here the CDR3 DNA reads TGCGCCAGCAGTTTGCCTGGAAGGACAGCTACCGCCTACGAGCAGTACTTC.

V gene TRBV7-2 combines with J gene TRBJ1-1; TRBD1 matches 8 bases. The V gene end was trimmed by 1 base and the J gene end by 8 bases; junction bases not matched to a gene: 0. The CDR3 consists of 12 residues. CDR1 and CDR2 from the germline V gene are SGHTA and FQGNSA. For the CDR3, the DNA is TGTGCCAGCAGCTTAGGGACAGGGGAAGCTTTCTTT. Its protein product is CASSLGTGEAFF.